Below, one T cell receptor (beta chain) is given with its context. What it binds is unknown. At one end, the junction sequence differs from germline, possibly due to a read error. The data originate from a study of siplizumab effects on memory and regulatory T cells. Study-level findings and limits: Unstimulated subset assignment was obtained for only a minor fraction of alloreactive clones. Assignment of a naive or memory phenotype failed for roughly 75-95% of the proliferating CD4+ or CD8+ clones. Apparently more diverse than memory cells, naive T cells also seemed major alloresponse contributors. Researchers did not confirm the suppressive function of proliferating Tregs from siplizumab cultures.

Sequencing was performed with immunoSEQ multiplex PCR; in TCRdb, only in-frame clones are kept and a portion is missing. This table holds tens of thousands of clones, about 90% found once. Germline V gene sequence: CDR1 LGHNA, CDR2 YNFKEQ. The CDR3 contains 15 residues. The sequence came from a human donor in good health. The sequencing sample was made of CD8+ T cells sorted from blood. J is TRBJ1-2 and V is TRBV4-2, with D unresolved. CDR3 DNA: TGTGCCAGCAGCCAGCCCGCCCTCGACGCAAGCCGCTACGCCTTC. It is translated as CASSQPALDASRYAF.